Shown below are 21 T cell receptor beta chains from a single sample sequenced in a study of shared clonotypes between healthy human individuals. Only in-frame clones appear in the TCRdb table, and some are missing; sequencing was by immunoSEQ multiplex PCR. The sample has approximately 640,000 clones, approximately 79% seen once. Sequencing was carried out using memory CD4+ T cells sorted from blood. Subset defined: CD45RA-negative fraction. These receptors all stem from a woman aged 30 to 39 in good health.

The chain combines TRBV6-1 with TRBJ2-1, with D possibly matching TRBD1 (6 bases). This CDR3 is built from 12 residues. From germline, CDR1 is MNHNS and CDR2 SASEGT. V lost 10 bases and J lost 5, with 12 bases in between. The CDR3 sequence: CATLRQDNEQFF. As DNA, the CDR3 is TGTGCCACCCTTAGACAGGACAATGAGCAGTTCTTC.

This rearrangement joins TRBV7-2 to TRBJ2-7; D is possibly TRBD2 (6 bases). The CDR3 contains 15 residues. V lost 2 bases and J 10 bases, leaving 21 bases between the germline ends. Per germline, CDR1 SGHTA and CDR2 FQGNSA. The CDR3 here is CASSLFGDFAVAQYF. In DNA form, the CDR3 reads TGTGCCAGCAGCTTATTCGGGGACTTCGCCGTGGCACAGTACTTC. The full variable domain, in which reference TRBV7-2 and TRBJ2-7 provide the parts outside the CDR3, is GAGVSQSPSNKVTEKGKDVELRCDPISGHTALYWYRQSLGQGLEFLIYFQGNSAPDKSGLPSDRFSAERTGGSVSTLTIQRTQQEDSAVYLCASSLFGDFAVAQYFGPGTRLTVT.

This clone was observed a few times. The chain links TRBV6-1 to TRBJ1-2; D might be TRBD1 (6 bases). CDR1 and CDR2 (germline): MNHNS, SASEGT. The CDR3 totals 14 residues. With 2 bases removed from V and 6 bases from J, the gap between germline ends came to 13 bases. CDR3: CASSEWAGGNGYTF. CDR3 nucleotide sequence: TGTGCCAGCAGTGAATGGGCTGGGGGCAATGGCTACACCTTC.

The chain uses TRBV7-8 and TRBJ1-4; D perhaps matches TRBD1 (5 bases). CDR3 length: 14 residues. Trimming removed 6 bases from V and 4 bases from J, with 12 bases in between. Germline assignment: CDR1 SGHVS and CDR2 FQNEAQ. The CDR3 region has the DNA TGTGCCAGCAGACTTAGGGGCCTTAATGAAAAACTGTTTTTT. Amino acids: CASRLRGLNEKLFF.

In the case of this clone: A far more abundant clone sits one base away, making this likely a read error. CDR3 nucleotides: TGTGCCAGCAGTACCCCCTGGGGAGGGGACACCAGGGAGCTGTTTTTT. Protein: CASSTPWGGDTRELFF. The V call is TRBV28, the J call TRBJ2-2; D perhaps matches TRBD2 (7 bases). Germline assignment: CDR1 MDHEN and CDR2 SYDVKM. This CDR3 is built from 16 residues.

The gene calls are TRBV7-9 and TRBJ2-5, with D uncertain. The CDR3 spans 13 residues. From germline, CDR1 is SEHNR and CDR2 FQNEAQ (reference sequence). V lost 2 bases and J lost 11, with 15 bases in between. CDR3 in amino acids: CASSLLPGVEQYF. The CDR3 DNA reads TGTGCCAGCAGCTTACTTCCTGGGGTCGAACAGTACTTC.

This clone appeared once. The V gene is TRBV18, the J gene TRBJ2-5; a weak D match, TRBD2 (6 bases). Germline V CDR1 and CDR2: KGHSH, LQKENI. Trimming removed 3 bases from V and 1 base from J, with 12 bases in between. CDR3 length: 15 residues. CDR3 sequence: CASSPSLASQETQYF. CDR3 nucleotide sequence: TGTGCCAGCTCACCCTCCCTAGCGAGCCAAGAGACCCAGTACTTC.

This sequence joins TRBV2 and TRBJ1-5, with D perhaps TRBD1 (6 bases). V shed 6 bases and J shed 7 bases, with 16 bases lying between them. The CDR3 length is 14 residues. The germline CDR1 and CDR2 sequences are SNHLY and FYNNEI. CDR3 residues: CASSSTGRRQPQHF. The CDR3 DNA is TGTGCCAGCAGCTCAACAGGGCGCCGGCAGCCCCAGCATTTT.

This clone was counted only a few times. The CDR3 here is CASSEFVLREGQHGELFF. The CDR3 coding sequence is TGTGCCAGCAGTGAATTCGTCCTGCGGGAGGGCCAGCACGGGGAGCTGTTTTTT. V and J are TRBV25-1 and TRBJ2-2; 9 bases fit TRBD2. J lost 7 bases, V lost 1 base, and 13 bases had no gene match. This CDR3 is built from 18 residues. Looked up from germline, CDR1 is MGHDK and CDR2 is SYGVNS.

CDR3 in DNA: TGTGCCAGCAGCCCTGGAGCTTGGGACAGGCGTCCTAGCACAGATACGCAGTATTTT. It codes for CASSPGAWDRRPSTDTQYF. The chain uses TRBV14 and TRBJ2-3, with 8 bases aligning to TRBD1. The CDR3 contains 19 residues. J was trimmed by 0 bases and V by 4 bases; bases with no gene match: 15. The germline CDR1 and CDR2 sequences are SGHDN and FVKESK.

The chain recombines TRBV27 with TRBJ2-7; TRBD1 is a possible D gene (6 bases). The CDR3 is 13 residues long. Trimming took 5 bases from V and 3 from J, leaving 11 bases between them. Germline V gene sequence: CDR1 MNHEY, CDR2 SMNVEV (reference sequence). CDR3 amino acids: CASSPDSGYEQYF. In DNA, the CDR3 is TGTGCCAGCAGTCCGGACAGCGGCTACGAGCAGTACTTC.

The V and J genes are TRBV15 and TRBJ1-2, with unresolved D. In germline, CDR1 is LNHNV, CDR2 YYDKDF (reference sequence). Trimming took off 3 bases at V and 2 bases at J, with 13 bases between the two ends. This CDR3 is built from 15 residues. This chain's CDR3 is CATSSGHQPNYGYTF. The CDR3 nucleotides are TGTGCCACCAGCAGCGGTCACCAGCCCAACTATGGCTACACCTTC.

This clone was picked up a small number of times. This chain connects TRBV5-1 to TRBJ2-7; 7 bases match TRBD2. The CDR3 spans 12 residues. Per germline, CDR1 SGHRS and CDR2 YFSETQ. V gave up 7 bases and J gave up 5 bases; unmatched junction bases: 6. As DNA, the CDR3 is TGCGCCAGCGGGCGGGAGATTCACGAGCAGTACTTC. It translates to CASGREIHEQYF.

In its sample, this clone was seen many times. The same CDR3 can be traced to other DNA sequences in this sample. The chain is built from TRBV6-6 and TRBJ1-2; no reliable D call. The CDR3 has 15 amino acids. CDR1 and CDR2 (germline): MNHNY, SVGAGI (reference sequence). The germline V and J ends were trimmed by 0 bases and 4 bases, with 12 bases remaining between them. This CDR3 reads CASSYSNAGGYGYTF. The CDR3 DNA is TGTGCCAGCAGTTACTCGAATGCTGGCGGCTATGGCTACACCTTC.

The genes are TRBV9 and TRBJ2-1, with D possibly being TRBD1 or TRBD2 (5 bases each). This CDR3 region has 13 residues. Germline V gene lookup returns CDR1 SGDLS and CDR2 YYNGEE. Trimming removed 1 base at V and 9 bases at J, with 11 bases between. The CDR3 spells CASSVSVGTEQFF. The CDR3 DNA reads TGTGCCAGCAGCGTAAGCGTGGGGACTGAGCAGTTCTTC.

This clone was seen a few times. The rearrangement links TRBV2 to TRBJ2-1; a weak D match, TRBD2 (6 bases). The CDR3 is 14 amino acids. V was trimmed by 8 bases and J by 7 bases, leaving 18 bases between them. CDR1 is SNHLY and CDR2 is FYNNEI in the germline V gene. In DNA, the CDR3 is TGTGCCAGCGGAGGGCGGGACGTCGCGAATGAGCAGTTCTTC. It specifies CASGGRDVANEQFF.

The chain carries TRBV28 and TRBJ1-2; D is ambiguous. V was pared by 7 bases and J by 5 bases, with 14 bases between. This CDR3 contains 13 residues. Germline V CDR1 and CDR2: MDHEN, SYDVKM. This CDR3 reads CASNPGGGYGYTF. The CDR3, as DNA: TGTGCCAGCAATCCGGGAGGAGGGTATGGCTACACCTTC.

The V call is TRBV2, the J call TRBJ1-5; 10 nucleotides agree with TRBD1. This CDR3 contains 18 residues. CDR1 and CDR2 (germline): SNHLY, FYNNEI. V trimming: 3 bases; J trimming: 0 bases; junction bases outside the gene matches: 8. In nucleotides, the CDR3 is TGTGCCAGCAGTGATCAGGGACAGGGGATTTATAGCAATCAGCCCCAGCATTTT. This gives the protein CASSDQGQGIYSNQPQHF.

In this sample, this clone turned up once. This sequence joins TRBV28 and TRBJ2-1; 7 bases map to TRBD2. V lost 5 bases, J lost 2 bases, and 15 bases stayed unmatched. The CDR3 length is 18 residues. Germline assignment: CDR1 MDHEN and CDR2 SYDVKM. The CDR3 is CASSPYPDSGYAYNEQFF. For the CDR3, the DNA is TGTGCCAGCAGTCCCTACCCGGATAGCGGGTACGCCTACAATGAGCAGTTCTTC.

The chain joins TRBV7-6 to TRBJ2-1; tentatively, D is TRBD2 (6 bases). The CDR3 length is 13 residues. Between the trimmed V and J ends, which lost 5 bases and 8 bases, there was a span of 13 bases. CDR1 is SGHVS, CDR2 FNYEAQ, per germline. The CDR3 DNA reads TGTGCCAGCAGCCGTAGCGGTTATGATGAGCAGTTCTTC. It encodes CASSRSGYDEQFF.

This clone was seen at least ten times. The chain links TRBV7-8 to TRBJ2-1, with 7 bases lining up with TRBD2. Germline loops: CDR1 SGHVS, CDR2 FQNEAQ. The CDR3 is made up of 15 amino acids. V gave up 4 bases and J gave up 8 bases; unmatched junction bases: 11. The CDR3 here is CASSSNTGGFDEQFF. The CDR3 DNA follows: TGTGCCAGCAGCTCTAACACGGGAGGATTTGATGAGCAGTTCTTC.